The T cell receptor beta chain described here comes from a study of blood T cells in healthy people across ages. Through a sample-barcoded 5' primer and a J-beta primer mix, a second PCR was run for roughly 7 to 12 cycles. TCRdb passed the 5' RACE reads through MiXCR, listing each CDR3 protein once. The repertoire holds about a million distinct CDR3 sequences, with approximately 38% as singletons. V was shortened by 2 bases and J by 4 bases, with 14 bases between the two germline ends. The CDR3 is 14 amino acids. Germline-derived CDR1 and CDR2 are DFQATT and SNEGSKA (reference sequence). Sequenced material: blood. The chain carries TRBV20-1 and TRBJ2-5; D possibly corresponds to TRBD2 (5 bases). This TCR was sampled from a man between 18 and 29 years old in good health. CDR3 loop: CSARQVPAGETQYF. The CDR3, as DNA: TGCAGTGCTAGACAGGTCCCCGCGGGAGAGACCCAGTACTTC.